This T cell receptor (beta chain) comes out of a study of Graves' ophthalmopathy and Graves' hyperthyroidism (dated by TCRdb to the late 2010s). With regard to the full study: Peripheral blood samples were taken at the time of initial diagnosis, before any treatment was given. The study used signatures of the TCR beta repertoire to tell Graves' ophthalmopathy apart from Graves' hyperthyroidism and to predict which patients would progress to ophthalmopathy. In total, 135 blood samples were TCR-sequenced: around 42 ophthalmopathy, roughly 80 hyperthyroidism and roughly 17 hyperthyroidism-to-ophthalmopathy patients. To explore V-J signatures that separate ophthalmopathy from hyperthyroidism, a discovery set of 100 patients was enrolled, consisting of about 45 with ophthalmopathy and about 60 with stable hyperthyroidism. An independent validation cohort was composed of roughly 19 hyperthyroidism patients and about 17 patients who later progressed from hyperthyroidism to ophthalmopathy. In about six hyperthyroidism patients, T-cell repertoires of thyroid tissue and blood were compared. Following sample collection, hyperthyroidism patients were given methimazole at a starting dose of 30 mg daily, and ophthalmopathy patients were given high-dose intravenous methylprednisolone.

Ophthalmopathy patients were characterized by moderately to severely active disease, a Clinical Activity Score of at least 3, a NOSPECS grade of at least 4, and a disease duration under 3 months. Patients were excluded if they had other autoimmune diseases, uncontrolled infections, pregnancy or lactation. Diagnosis was based on clinical symptoms, serum thyroxine, TRAb, thyroid ultrasound and orbital computed tomography. Using Ficoll-Paque density gradient centrifugation, PBMCs were isolated from approximately 11 ml of fresh peripheral blood. Total RNA was extracted with Trizol reagent and quality-checked on an Agilent 2100 Bioanalyzer. Here is what the overall study found, with its caveats: Sample size was not statistically predetermined, and group allocation was not concealed from the investigators. In validation, the model predicted ophthalmopathy progression with roughly 68% sensitivity and approximately 78% specificity; fewer than 15 predicted patients were CT-confirmed with GO in a median of around 6 months. In cross-validation, the 13-signature model distinguished ophthalmopathy from stable hyperthyroidism with about 87% sensitivity and about 84% specificity, and in the test set the corresponding values were about 80% and 75%. Among expanded thyroid clonotypes with frequency above 0.001, most also showed up in blood, which suggests that blood repertoires may reflect the thyroid immune response.

For repertoire sequencing, the TCR beta CDR3 regions were amplified from RNA transcripts. A first-round RT-PCR used HTBI primers with the Qiagen OneStep RT-PCR kit, followed by a second-round multiplex PCR, size selection and purification. Libraries were sequenced paired-end with 100 bp reads on an Illumina HiSeq2000. Per the authors' processing: SOAPnuke was used to process the reads, throwing out any read that had adapters, had uncalled bases, had a mean Phred below 15, or lacked an exact constant-primer or identifier match. COPE v1.2.5 was used to merge high-quality paired reads. Each unique nucleotide sequence was treated as a clonotype, and MiTCR v1.1 was used to align the clonotypes to the IMGT TRB V, D and J references. Analysis was restricted to V-J combinations with a frequency above 0.0001, which covered about 99% of repertoires. For each V-J combination, a TCR clonal expansion and chaos score was defined as F50 clonal expansion divided by the chaos observed in the TCRdist matrix. Welch's t-statistics and random forest were used to narrow the features down to more than 10 V-J combinations, which were then fed into a naive Bayes classifier. The Morisita-Horn index was used to measure how similar the thyroid and blood repertoires were. The public sequencing data were trimmed at Q25 with fastp and processed into clonotypes with MiXCR by TCRdb, which kept only in-frame beta chains. Here each entry gathers all rows of one CDR3 protein and keeps the most common genes and DNA. The V and J calls and clone size come from TCRdb's table, not from the authors' own analysis. Counted in this sample were 45,000 to 60,000 distinct CDR3 sequences; around 50% of them appeared once. About 4.9% of the sample comes from the top ten.

In the case of this clonotype: No cognate antigen has been identified for it. Base qualities were left out, and no much larger clone turns up one base away.

From a lookup of the germline V gene, CDR1 and CDR2 are SGHTA and FQGTGA. The V and J ends are trimmed by 1 base and 3 bases, leaving 9 bases between them. From its cysteine to its phenylalanine, the CDR3 spans 15 amino acids. CDR3 DNA is the only sequence kept; it has 45 bases, read in frame from the first base. The rearrangement combines TRBV7-3 with TRBJ2-2, with the D gene too uncertain to name. The TCR was taken from an adult woman with Graves' ophthalmopathy. Sequencing was performed on peripheral blood. The CDR3 region reads CASSLRAMYTGELFF. The DNA sequence is as follows: TGTGCCAGCAGCTTAAGGGCCATGTACACCGGGGAGCTGTTTTTT.